This T cell receptor beta chain comes out of a study of coeliac disease. Study as a whole: High-resolution HLA typing was lacking; TRBV7-2 bias was queried instead. Study-wide findings and caveats: Of coeliac lamina propria samples, about 50% of the 18 held published gliadin-specific TRB sequences, versus 1 of 6 controls. Lower clonality than controls marked TRB and TRG repertoires from active celiac intraepithelial and lamina propria samples.

Assay: immunoSEQ multiplex PCR; the TCRdb copy retains only in-frame clones and omits some. The sample includes around 6,000 clones, about 63% of them seen just once. This clone has more than one count but fewer than ten. Its antigen is currently unknown. Trimming cost V 2 bases and J 9 bases; bases outside gene matches: 11. Germline V lookup: CDR1 KGHSH, CDR2 LQKENI. CDR3 length: 16 amino acids. Material: lymphocytes from the gut lamina propria. The chain carries TRBV18 and TRBJ2-1; 9 bases fit TRBD2. The receptor was isolated from a man in his 70s with active celiac disease. The CDR3 bases are TGTGCCAGCTCACCAAAGAGCTCAGCGGGAGGAGTTGAGCAGTTCTTC. The encoded protein is CASSPKSSAGGVEQFF. The variable domain in full, completed from reference TRBV18 and TRBJ2-1, reads NAGVMQNPRHLVRRRGQEARLRCSPMKGHSHVYWYRQLPEEGLKFMVYLQKENIIDESGMPKERFSAEFPKEGPSILRIQQVVRGDSAAYFCASSPKSSAGGVEQFFGPGTRLTVL.